These T cell receptor beta chains were read from a single sample in a study of shared clonotypes between healthy human individuals. The protocol was immunoSEQ multiplex PCR, while the TCRdb copy is restricted to in-frame clones and leaves out a portion. This table holds some 2,000,000 clones, roughly 95% found once. Sequenced sample: naive CD8+ T cells sorted from blood. The receptors here all came from a young man in good health. Both conserved end residues are part of each CDR3. D genes are given only for firm matches.

j_call: TRBJ2-7
v_call: TRBV28
d_call: -
cdr3_aa: CASSPSYDTDYEQYF

j_call: TRBJ1-4
v_call: TRBV11-2
d_call: TRBD1
cdr3_aa: CASSWGTGIELFF

j_call: TRBJ2-3
v_call: TRBV29-1
d_call: TRBD2
cdr3_aa: CSVRGGLGTDTQYF

j_call: TRBJ2-3
v_call: TRBV27
d_call: TRBD2
cdr3_aa: CASTRLAGGVDTQYF

j_call: TRBJ2-3
v_call: TRBV12-5
d_call: -
cdr3_aa: CASEVESTDTQYF

j_call: TRBJ2-5
v_call: TRBV13
d_call: TRBD2
cdr3_aa: CASSRGLAGPQETQYF

j_call: TRBJ2-2
v_call: TRBV10-2
d_call: -
cdr3_aa: CASSEWGGGELFF

j_call: TRBJ2-7
v_call: TRBV28
d_call: -
cdr3_aa: CASSLGVGGDEQYF

j_call: TRBJ1-4
v_call: TRBV25-1
d_call: -
cdr3_aa: CASIIKGQRVEKLFF

j_call: TRBJ2-3
v_call: TRBV7-9
d_call: -
cdr3_aa: CASSLEQGSLWADTQYF

j_call: TRBJ2-7
v_call: TRBV29-1
d_call: -
cdr3_aa: CSVEAEKDEQYF

j_call: TRBJ1-6
v_call: TRBV19
d_call: -
cdr3_aa: CATWEGLGNSPLHF

j_call: TRBJ2-5
v_call: TRBV6-5
d_call: -
cdr3_aa: CASSYSVAGEETQYF

j_call: TRBJ2-5
v_call: TRBV7-9
d_call: -
cdr3_aa: CASSPVSKLEKETQYF

j_call: TRBJ2-1
v_call: TRBV9
d_call: -
cdr3_aa: CASSPGELMNEQFF

j_call: TRBJ1-1
v_call: TRBV28
d_call: -
cdr3_aa: CASSFRGVNTEAFF

j_call: TRBJ1-3
v_call: TRBV9
d_call: -
cdr3_aa: CASSVRDGVSGNTIYF

j_call: TRBJ2-7
v_call: TRBV11-2
d_call: -
cdr3_aa: CASSTTAYEQYF

j_call: TRBJ2-7
v_call: TRBV7-9
d_call: -
cdr3_aa: CASSPSSYYEQYF

j_call: TRBJ1-1
v_call: TRBV9
d_call: -
cdr3_aa: CASSVDLDAYTEAFF

j_call: TRBJ2-3
v_call: TRBV4-3
d_call: TRBD2
cdr3_aa: CASSQDLGLAGVGTTDTQYF

j_call: TRBJ2-1
v_call: TRBV21-1
d_call: -
cdr3_aa: CASSAEPGLGDNEQFF

j_call: TRBJ2-1
v_call: TRBV4-1
d_call: TRBD1
cdr3_aa: CASSRDRGSYNEQFF

j_call: TRBJ2-7
v_call: TRBV4-3
d_call: -
cdr3_aa: CASSQAGPPYEQYF

j_call: TRBJ1-2
v_call: TRBV5-4
d_call: -
cdr3_aa: CASSLGGDLDYGYTF

j_call: TRBJ2-3
v_call: TRBV27
d_call: -
cdr3_aa: CASSTIQIADTQYF

j_call: TRBJ2-5
v_call: TRBV14
d_call: TRBD1
cdr3_aa: CASSQFTGTGSQETQYF

j_call: TRBJ2-1
v_call: TRBV29-1
d_call: TRBD2
cdr3_aa: CSDLSGGSYNEQFF

j_call: TRBJ2-7
v_call: TRBV5-1
d_call: -
cdr3_aa: CASTWGGGSYEQYF

j_call: TRBJ1-6
v_call: TRBV6-5
d_call: TRBD1
cdr3_aa: CASSWGTGTNSPLHF

j_call: TRBJ1-6
v_call: TRBV4-3
d_call: -
cdr3_aa: CASSQDAGENSPLHF

j_call: TRBJ2-2
v_call: TRBV2
d_call: TRBD2
cdr3_aa: CASSEAGWTSGSYRGGTGELFF

j_call: TRBJ2-2
v_call: TRBV7-9
d_call: -
cdr3_aa: CASSHRETNTGELFF

j_call: TRBJ2-1
v_call: TRBV4-3
d_call: TRBD2
cdr3_aa: CASSWGLAGVGNEQFF

j_call: TRBJ2-2
v_call: TRBV2
d_call: -
cdr3_aa: CASIDRDLAGELFF

j_call: TRBJ2-7
v_call: TRBV5-8
d_call: -
cdr3_aa: CASSHDWDEQYF

j_call: TRBJ1-2
v_call: TRBV9
d_call: -
cdr3_aa: CASSVAHEANYGYTF

j_call: TRBJ2-1
v_call: TRBV4-1
d_call: TRBD2
cdr3_aa: CASSGRAASGPSSYNEQFF

j_call: TRBJ2-7
v_call: TRBV5-1
d_call: TRBD1
cdr3_aa: CASSLAAGQGTYEQYF

j_call: TRBJ2-3
v_call: TRBV7-9
d_call: TRBD2
cdr3_aa: CASSSRLAGVIDTQYF

j_call: TRBJ2-5
v_call: TRBV9
d_call: TRBD2
cdr3_aa: CASRGGSQETQYF

j_call: TRBJ1-1
v_call: TRBV2
d_call: -
cdr3_aa: CASGPHGGRNTEAFF

j_call: TRBJ1-1
v_call: TRBV29-1
d_call: -
cdr3_aa: CSVEAASGEAFF

j_call: TRBJ1-1
v_call: TRBV4-2
d_call: TRBD1
cdr3_aa: CASSQPGQGGTEAFF

j_call: TRBJ2-1
v_call: TRBV27
d_call: -
cdr3_aa: CASSQGGVLAPSSYNEQFF

j_call: TRBJ2-2
v_call: TRBV4-1
d_call: -
cdr3_aa: CASSQGPFSGRELFF

j_call: TRBJ2-1
v_call: TRBV11-2
d_call: -
cdr3_aa: CASSLFPAQVNEQFF

j_call: TRBJ1-5
v_call: TRBV27
d_call: -
cdr3_aa: CASSFEGDQPQHF

j_call: TRBJ1-1
v_call: TRBV10-1
d_call: TRBD1
cdr3_aa: CASSESGTGAAEAFF

j_call: TRBJ1-2
v_call: TRBV2
d_call: -
cdr3_aa: CASSDLGNVDYGYTF

j_call: TRBJ1-2
v_call: TRBV13
d_call: TRBD1
cdr3_aa: CASSLGGSLGQPPNYGYTF